The 21 T cell receptor beta chains below come from one sample, sequenced in a study of control samples from healthy donors and cancer patients. Sequencing was performed with immunoSEQ multiplex PCR; in TCRdb, only in-frame clones are kept and a portion is missing. The table includes over 100,000 clones, roughly 90% detected once. Sequenced material: blood. The origin of the receptors is a woman aged 45-65 years in good health.

This chain links TRBV5-6 with TRBJ1-1, with 10 bases lining up with TRBD1. This CDR3 comprises 19 residues. Trimming at V came to 0 bases and at J to 4 bases, leaving 15 bases not matched to a gene. Per germline, CDR1 SGHDT and CDR2 YYEEEE. Here the CDR3 DNA reads TGTGCCAGCAGCTTGGCTCGGTGGGACAGGGGTGGGCGGGGCACTGAAGCTTTCTTT. Translated: CASSLARWDRGGRGTEAFF.

The J gene is TRBJ1-1, the V gene TRBV18, with D tentatively TRBD1 (6 bases). The germline V and J ends were trimmed by 5 bases and 1 base, with 14 bases remaining between them. The CDR3 is made up of 15 amino acids. CDR1 KGHSH and CDR2 LQKENI come from the germline V gene. CDR3 sequence: CASSTRTVPNTEAFF. In DNA, the CDR3 is TGTGCCAGCTCAACCCGGACAGTCCCGAACACTGAAGCTTTCTTT.

The chain couples TRBV21-1 to TRBJ2-3; no DNA check was done on the table's D call, TRBD2. TRBV21-1 is annotated as a pseudogene. CDR3 size: 15 residues. The CDR3, as DNA: TGTGCCAGCGGTAAGCTAGCTGCAAGCACAGATACGCAGTATTTT. It encodes CASGKLAASTDTQYF.

The chain has TRBV28 and TRBJ2-3; D unresolved. Germline CDR1 is MDHEN and CDR2 is SYDVKM. This CDR3 is built from 12 residues. Trimming stripped 6 bases from V and 6 bases from J, with 10 bases between. The CDR3 here is CASSALVDTQYF. CDR3 in DNA: TGTGCCAGCAGCGCCCTCGTCGATACGCAGTATTTT.

This clone was seen just once. This same CDR3 is encoded by further DNA sequences in the sample. CDR3 bases: TGCGCCAGCAGCCTGGGTACAGGGGGCAATCAGCCCCAGCATTTT. The encoded protein is CASSLGTGGNQPQHF. The J gene is TRBJ1-5, the V gene TRBV5-1, with 7 bases matching TRBD1. The CDR3 has 15 residues. CDR1 SGHRS and CDR2 YFSETQ come from the germline V gene. V dropped 4 bases and J dropped 2; count of bases not matched to a gene: 6.

This chain links TRBV9 with TRBJ1-2; 9 nucleotides match TRBD1. Per germline, CDR1 SGDLS and CDR2 YYNGEE. J was trimmed by 7 bases and V by 0 bases; bases with no gene match: 7. The CDR3 has 15 amino acids. Written as DNA, the CDR3 is TGTGCCAGCAGCGTAGAGGACAGGGGATCTTTTGGCTACACCTTC. Translated: CASSVEDRGSFGYTF.

V gene TRBV5-1 combines with J gene TRBJ1-1; a possible D gene is TRBD1 (6 bases). V was trimmed by 4 bases and J by 1 base, leaving 11 bases between them. The CDR3 contains 14 residues. Looked up from germline, CDR1 is SGHRS and CDR2 is YFSETQ. As DNA, the CDR3 is TGCGCCAGCAGCGCCGGACAGCCGAACACTGAAGCTTTCTTT. Translation gives CASSAGQPNTEAFF.

This clone is a singleton in its sample. This chain links TRBV4-2 with TRBJ1-5; D is ambiguous. The CDR3 extends over 13 amino acids. V was pared by 6 bases and J by 5 bases, with 11 bases between. Germline V gives CDR1 LGHNA, CDR2 YNFKEQ. The CDR3 loop is CASRGAEDQPQHF. Here the CDR3 DNA reads TGTGCCAGCAGGGGTGCGGAGGATCAGCCCCAGCATTTT.

The chain links TRBV5-1 to TRBJ2-3, with 8 bases identical to TRBD2. The CDR3 runs to 15 residues. Germline V lookup: CDR1 SGHRS, CDR2 YFSETQ. After removal of 0 bases from V and 2 bases from J, the junction contained 2 bases not matched to a gene. CDR3 coding DNA: TGCGCCAGCAGCTTGGATAGCGGGAACACAGATACGCAGTATTTT. It is translated as CASSLDSGNTDTQYF.

The V gene is TRBV5-4, the J gene TRBJ2-1, with TRBD1 identical over 10 bases. The CDR3 has 15 residues. With 2 bases clipped from V and 7 bases from J, the junction kept 6 bases outside the gene matches. Germline V gives CDR1 SGHNT, CDR2 YYREEE (reference sequence). The chain's CDR3 is CASSLWTGGGNEQFF. In DNA form, the CDR3 reads TGTGCCAGCAGCTTATGGACAGGGGGAGGGAATGAGCAGTTCTTC.

This chain connects TRBV3-1 (or the pseudogene TRBV3-2) to TRBJ2-6; 7 nucleotides match TRBD2. Germline CDR1 reads LGHDT; CDR2 reads YNNKEL (reference sequence). The CDR3 sequence is 16 residues long. Trimming cost V 1 base and J 3 bases; bases outside gene matches: 3. The CDR3 nucleotides read TGTGCCAGCAGCCAAGGGGAGGGTAGTGGGGCCAACGTCCTGACTTTC. This codes for CASSQGEGSGANVLTF.

The chain carries TRBV4-2 and TRBJ2-1, with D possibly being TRBD1 (6 bases). Germline V lookup: CDR1 LGHNA, CDR2 YNFKEQ. The CDR3 extends over 18 amino acids. V was pared by 1 base and J by 6 bases, with 22 bases between. The CDR3 DNA reads TGTGCCAGCAGCCAAGCCCCCCAGGCGGGCATAGGGGGCAATGAGCAGTTCTTC. Translating gives CASSQAPQAGIGGNEQFF.

The chain couples TRBV5-1 to TRBJ2-5; D is perhaps TRBD1 or TRBD2 (7 bases each). The CDR3 sequence is 16 residues long. V dropped 0 bases and J dropped 2 bases, with 14 bases sitting between them. CDR1 and CDR2 (germline): SGHRS, YFSETQ. This CDR3 is CASSLAGQGGQETQYF. The CDR3 nucleotides are TGCGCCAGCAGCTTGGCGGGGCAGGGGGGGCAAGAGACCCAGTACTTC.

J is TRBJ1-2 and V is TRBV28; TRBD1 might be the D (6 bases). The V end lost 6 bases, the J end lost 0 bases, and 11 bases lay between the germline ends. The CDR3 sequence is 14 residues long. In germline, CDR1 is MDHEN, CDR2 SYDVKM. The CDR3 DNA follows: TGTGCCAGCAGCCGACAGGTTACTAACTATGGCTACACCTTC. This sequence encodes CASSRQVTNYGYTF.

V and J are TRBV7-9 and TRBJ1-1; D gene unclear. The CDR3 is made up of 14 amino acids. The germline V gene encodes CDR1 SEHNR and CDR2 FQNEAQ (reference sequence). Trimming took 1 base from V and 0 from J, leaving 6 bases between them. The CDR3 spells CASSLGFMNTEAFF. The CDR3 nucleotides read TGTGCCAGCAGCTTAGGGTTCATGAACACTGAAGCTTTCTTT.

This clone occurred once. The J gene is TRBJ1-2, the V gene TRBV27; no clear D gene. Trimming removed 6 bases at V and 6 bases at J, with 11 bases between. Germline lookup yields CDR1 MNHEY and CDR2 SMNVEV (reference sequence). The CDR3 consists of 12 residues. CDR3 protein: CASRSGYDGYTF. CDR3 nucleotide sequence: TGTGCCAGCAGGTCCGGGTACGATGGCTACACCTTC.

This clone has a single count. This chain joins TRBV14 and TRBJ1-4; TRBD1 matches 7 bases. Per germline, CDR1 SGHDN and CDR2 FVKESK. Trimming cost V 3 bases and J 5 bases; bases outside gene matches: 6. The CDR3 is 15 residues long. The CDR3 sequence is CASSQQGQRNEKLFF. As DNA, the CDR3 is TGTGCCAGCAGCCAGCAGGGACAGCGGAATGAAAAACTGTTTTTT.

The gene calls are TRBV3-1 (or the pseudogene TRBV3-2) and TRBJ1-3; D might be TRBD1 (6 bases). Trimming removed 2 bases from V and 5 bases from J, with 13 bases in between. This CDR3 contains 15 residues. From germline, CDR1 is LGHDT and CDR2 YNNKEL (reference sequence). CDR3 bases: TGTGCCAGCAGCCAAAGAGGGGGTCAGAGAAACACCATATATTTT. It is translated as CASSQRGGQRNTIYF.

V is TRBV5-4 and J is TRBJ1-1; D is perhaps TRBD1 (5 bases). CDR1 and CDR2 (germline): SGHNT, YYREEE (reference sequence). The CDR3 runs to 15 residues. Trimming cost V 4 bases and J 0 bases, with 13 bases left between them. CDR3 DNA sequence: TGTGCCAGCAGCGCCCGCGACAGATTGAACACTGAAGCTTTCTTT. Its protein product is CASSARDRLNTEAFF.

The rearrangement uses TRBV4-2 and TRBJ1-4; D uncertain. The germline V gene has CDR1 LGHNA and CDR2 YNFKEQ. V lost 0 bases and J 0 bases, leaving 8 bases between the germline ends. There are 16 residues in the CDR3. The CDR3 reads CASSQDFAATNEKLFF. CDR3 nucleotides: TGTGCCAGCAGCCAAGATTTTGCGGCAACTAATGAAAAACTGTTTTTT.

This chain links TRBV28 with TRBJ1-6, with 11 bases matching TRBD1. The CDR3 runs 16 residues. V lost 6 bases and J lost 7; bases outside the gene matches: 8. The germline V gene encodes CDR1 MDHEN and CDR2 SYDVKM. CDR3 protein: CASSIGQGARNSPLHF. For the CDR3, the DNA is TGTGCCAGCAGCATAGGACAGGGGGCGAGGAATTCACCCCTCCACTTT.